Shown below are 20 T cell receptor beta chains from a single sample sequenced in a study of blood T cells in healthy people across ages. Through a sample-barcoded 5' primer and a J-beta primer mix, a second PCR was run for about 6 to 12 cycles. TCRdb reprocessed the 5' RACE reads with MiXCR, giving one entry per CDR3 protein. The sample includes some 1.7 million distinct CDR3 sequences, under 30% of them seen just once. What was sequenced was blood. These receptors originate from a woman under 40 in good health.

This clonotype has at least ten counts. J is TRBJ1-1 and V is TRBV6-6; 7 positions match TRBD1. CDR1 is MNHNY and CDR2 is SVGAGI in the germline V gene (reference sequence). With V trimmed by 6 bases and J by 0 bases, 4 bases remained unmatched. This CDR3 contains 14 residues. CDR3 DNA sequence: TGTGCCAGCAGCCAGACAGGGATGAACACTGAAGCTTTCTTT. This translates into CASSQTGMNTEAFF.

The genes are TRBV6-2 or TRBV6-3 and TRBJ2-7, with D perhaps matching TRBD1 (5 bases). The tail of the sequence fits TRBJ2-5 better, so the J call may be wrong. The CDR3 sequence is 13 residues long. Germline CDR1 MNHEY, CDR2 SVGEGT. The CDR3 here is CASSQTGPETQYF. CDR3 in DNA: TGTGCCAGCAGCCAAACAGGTCCGGAGACCCAGTACTTC.

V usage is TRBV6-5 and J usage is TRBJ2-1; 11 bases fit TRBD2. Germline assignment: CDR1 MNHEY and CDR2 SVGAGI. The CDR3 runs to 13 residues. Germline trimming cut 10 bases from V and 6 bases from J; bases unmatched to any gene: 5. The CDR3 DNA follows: TGTGCCACGCTAGCGGGGGGAGGCAATGAGCAGTTCTTC. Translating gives CATLAGGGNEQFF.

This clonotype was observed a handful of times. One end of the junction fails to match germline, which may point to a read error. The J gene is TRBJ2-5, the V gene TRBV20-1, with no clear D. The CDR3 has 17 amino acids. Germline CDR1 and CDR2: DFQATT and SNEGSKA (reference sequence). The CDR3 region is CSAGVANSPGNQETQYF. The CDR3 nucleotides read TGCAGTGCTGGTGTCGCGAATTCCCCCGGAAACCAAGAGACTCAGTACTTC.

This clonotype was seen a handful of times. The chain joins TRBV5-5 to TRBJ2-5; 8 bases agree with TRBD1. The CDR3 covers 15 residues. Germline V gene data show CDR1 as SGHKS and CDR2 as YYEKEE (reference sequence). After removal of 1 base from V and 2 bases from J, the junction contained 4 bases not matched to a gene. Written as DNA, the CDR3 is TGTGCCAGCAGCTTGCGGGGACAGGCTCAAGAGACCCAGTACTTC. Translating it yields CASSLRGQAQETQYF. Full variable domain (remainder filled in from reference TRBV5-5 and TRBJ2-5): DAGVTQSPTHLIKTRGQQVTLRCSPISGHKSVSWYQQVLGQGPQFIFQYYEKEERGRGNFPDRFSARQFPNYSSELNVNALLLGDSALYLCASSLRGQAQETQYFGPGTRLLVL.

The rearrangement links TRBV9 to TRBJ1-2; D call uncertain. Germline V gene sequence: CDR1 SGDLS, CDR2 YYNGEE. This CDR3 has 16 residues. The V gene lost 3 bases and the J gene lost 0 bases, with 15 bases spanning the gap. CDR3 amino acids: CASSAGQLRANYGYTF. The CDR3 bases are TGTGCCAGCAGCGCGGGCCAGCTGAGAGCTAACTATGGCTACACCTTC.

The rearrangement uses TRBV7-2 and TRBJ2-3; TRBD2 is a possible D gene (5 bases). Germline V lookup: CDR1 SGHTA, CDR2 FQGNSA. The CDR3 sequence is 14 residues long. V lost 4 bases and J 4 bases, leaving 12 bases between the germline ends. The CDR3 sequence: CASSYGLVADTQYF. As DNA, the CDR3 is TGTGCCAGCAGCTATGGACTGGTGGCAGATACGCAGTATTTT.

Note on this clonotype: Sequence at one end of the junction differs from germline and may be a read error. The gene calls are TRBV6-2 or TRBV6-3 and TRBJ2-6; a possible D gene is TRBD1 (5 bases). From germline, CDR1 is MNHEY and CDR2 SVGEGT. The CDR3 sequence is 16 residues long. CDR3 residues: CAGSPAQVGGANVLTF. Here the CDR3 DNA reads TGTGCCGGCAGCCCCGCACAGGTTGGCGGGGCCAACGTCCTGACTTTC.

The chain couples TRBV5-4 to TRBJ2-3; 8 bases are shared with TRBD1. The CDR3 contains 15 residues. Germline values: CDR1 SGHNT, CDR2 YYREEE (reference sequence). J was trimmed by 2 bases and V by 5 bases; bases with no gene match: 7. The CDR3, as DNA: TGTGCCAGCAGGCGGCAGGGGGCCCCCACAGATACGCAGTATTTT. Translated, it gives CASRRQGAPTDTQYF. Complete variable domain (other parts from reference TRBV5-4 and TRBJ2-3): ETGVTQSPTHLIKTRGQQVTLRCSSQSGHNTVSWYQQALGQGPQFIFQYYREEENGRGNFPPRFSGLQFPNYSSELNVNALELDDSALYLCASRRQGAPTDTQYFGPGTRLTVL.

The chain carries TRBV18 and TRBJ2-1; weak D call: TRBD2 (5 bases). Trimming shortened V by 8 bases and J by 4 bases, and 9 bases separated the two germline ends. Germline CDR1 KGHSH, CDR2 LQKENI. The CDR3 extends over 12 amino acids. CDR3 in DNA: TGTGCCAGCCGCGGACTTTACAATGAGCAGTTCTTC. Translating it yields CASRGLYNEQFF.

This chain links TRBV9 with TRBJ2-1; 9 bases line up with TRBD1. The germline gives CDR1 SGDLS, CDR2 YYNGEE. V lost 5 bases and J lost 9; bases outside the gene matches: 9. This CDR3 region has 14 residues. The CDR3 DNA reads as TGTGCCAGCAGTCCCGGGGACAGGGTTCCTGAGCAGTTCTTC. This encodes CASSPGDRVPEQFF. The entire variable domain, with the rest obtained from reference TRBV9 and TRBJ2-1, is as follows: DSGVTQTPKHLITATGQRVTLRCSPRSGDLSVYWYQQSLDQGLQFLIQYYNGEERAKGNILERFSAQQFPDLHSELNLSSLELGDSALYFCASSPGDRVPEQFFGPGTRLTVL.

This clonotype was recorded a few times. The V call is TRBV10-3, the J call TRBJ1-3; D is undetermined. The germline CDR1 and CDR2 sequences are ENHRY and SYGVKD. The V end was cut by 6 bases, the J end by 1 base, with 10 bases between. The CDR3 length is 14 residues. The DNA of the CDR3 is TGTGCCATCAGCCCGGACGTATCTGGAAACACCATATATTTT. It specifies CAISPDVSGNTIYF.

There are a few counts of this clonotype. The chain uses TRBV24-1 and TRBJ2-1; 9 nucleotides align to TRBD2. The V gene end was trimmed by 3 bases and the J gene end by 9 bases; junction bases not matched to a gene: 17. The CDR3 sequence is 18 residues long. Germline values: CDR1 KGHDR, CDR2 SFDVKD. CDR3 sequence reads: CATSDQTLLAGLSGEQFF. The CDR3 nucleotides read TGTGCCACCAGTGATCAGACTCTCCTAGCGGGGCTATCGGGTGAGCAGTTCTTC.

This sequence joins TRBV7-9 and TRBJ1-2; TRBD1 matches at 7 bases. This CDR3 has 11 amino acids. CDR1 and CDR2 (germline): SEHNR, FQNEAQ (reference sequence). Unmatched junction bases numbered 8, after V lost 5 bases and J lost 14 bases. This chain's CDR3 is CASSQGTERTF. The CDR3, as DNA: TGTGCCAGCAGCCAAGGGACAGAGCGAACCTTC.

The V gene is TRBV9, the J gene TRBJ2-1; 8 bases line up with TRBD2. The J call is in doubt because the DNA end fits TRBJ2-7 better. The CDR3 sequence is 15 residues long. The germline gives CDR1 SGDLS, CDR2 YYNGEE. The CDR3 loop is CASSGRGASYNEQYF. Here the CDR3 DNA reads TGTGCCAGCAGCGGGCGGGGGGCTTCCTACAATGAGCAGTACTTC.

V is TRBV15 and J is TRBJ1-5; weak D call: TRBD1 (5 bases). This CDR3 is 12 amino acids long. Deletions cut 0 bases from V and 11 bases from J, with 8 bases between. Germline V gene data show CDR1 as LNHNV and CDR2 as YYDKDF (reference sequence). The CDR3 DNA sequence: TGTGCCACCAGCAGAGAGTGGGGGGCCCAGCATTTT. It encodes CATSREWGAQHF.

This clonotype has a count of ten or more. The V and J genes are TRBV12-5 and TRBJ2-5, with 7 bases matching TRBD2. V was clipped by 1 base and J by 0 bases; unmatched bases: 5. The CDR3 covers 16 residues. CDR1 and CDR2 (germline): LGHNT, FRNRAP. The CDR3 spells CASGLGPLANQETQYF. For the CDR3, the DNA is TGTGCTAGTGGTTTGGGGCCACTAGCGAACCAAGAGACCCAGTACTTC.

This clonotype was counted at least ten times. CDR3 in amino acids: CASSLVRGSGEQFF. The CDR3 DNA sequence: TGTGCCAGCAGCTTAGTTCGGGGGAGTGGTGAGCAGTTCTTC. The chain is built from TRBV11-2 and TRBJ2-1; a weak D match, TRBD2 (6 bases). Germline V gene sequence: CDR1 SGHAT, CDR2 FQNNGV. The germline V and J ends were trimmed by 1 base and 9 bases, with 13 bases remaining between them. The CDR3 is 14 residues long.

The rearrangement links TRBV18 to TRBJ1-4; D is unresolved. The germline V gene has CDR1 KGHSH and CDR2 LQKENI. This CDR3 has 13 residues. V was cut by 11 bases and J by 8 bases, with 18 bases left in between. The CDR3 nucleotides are TGTGCCGGCGCTGAAGGCGGAAACGAAAAACTGTTTTTT. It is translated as CAGAEGGNEKLFF.

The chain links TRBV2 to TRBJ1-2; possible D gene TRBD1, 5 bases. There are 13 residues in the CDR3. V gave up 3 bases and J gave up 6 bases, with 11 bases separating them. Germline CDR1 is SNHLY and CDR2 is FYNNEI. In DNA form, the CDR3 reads TGTGCCAGCAGTGATTACCCACAGGATGGCTACACCTTC. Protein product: CASSDYPQDGYTF.